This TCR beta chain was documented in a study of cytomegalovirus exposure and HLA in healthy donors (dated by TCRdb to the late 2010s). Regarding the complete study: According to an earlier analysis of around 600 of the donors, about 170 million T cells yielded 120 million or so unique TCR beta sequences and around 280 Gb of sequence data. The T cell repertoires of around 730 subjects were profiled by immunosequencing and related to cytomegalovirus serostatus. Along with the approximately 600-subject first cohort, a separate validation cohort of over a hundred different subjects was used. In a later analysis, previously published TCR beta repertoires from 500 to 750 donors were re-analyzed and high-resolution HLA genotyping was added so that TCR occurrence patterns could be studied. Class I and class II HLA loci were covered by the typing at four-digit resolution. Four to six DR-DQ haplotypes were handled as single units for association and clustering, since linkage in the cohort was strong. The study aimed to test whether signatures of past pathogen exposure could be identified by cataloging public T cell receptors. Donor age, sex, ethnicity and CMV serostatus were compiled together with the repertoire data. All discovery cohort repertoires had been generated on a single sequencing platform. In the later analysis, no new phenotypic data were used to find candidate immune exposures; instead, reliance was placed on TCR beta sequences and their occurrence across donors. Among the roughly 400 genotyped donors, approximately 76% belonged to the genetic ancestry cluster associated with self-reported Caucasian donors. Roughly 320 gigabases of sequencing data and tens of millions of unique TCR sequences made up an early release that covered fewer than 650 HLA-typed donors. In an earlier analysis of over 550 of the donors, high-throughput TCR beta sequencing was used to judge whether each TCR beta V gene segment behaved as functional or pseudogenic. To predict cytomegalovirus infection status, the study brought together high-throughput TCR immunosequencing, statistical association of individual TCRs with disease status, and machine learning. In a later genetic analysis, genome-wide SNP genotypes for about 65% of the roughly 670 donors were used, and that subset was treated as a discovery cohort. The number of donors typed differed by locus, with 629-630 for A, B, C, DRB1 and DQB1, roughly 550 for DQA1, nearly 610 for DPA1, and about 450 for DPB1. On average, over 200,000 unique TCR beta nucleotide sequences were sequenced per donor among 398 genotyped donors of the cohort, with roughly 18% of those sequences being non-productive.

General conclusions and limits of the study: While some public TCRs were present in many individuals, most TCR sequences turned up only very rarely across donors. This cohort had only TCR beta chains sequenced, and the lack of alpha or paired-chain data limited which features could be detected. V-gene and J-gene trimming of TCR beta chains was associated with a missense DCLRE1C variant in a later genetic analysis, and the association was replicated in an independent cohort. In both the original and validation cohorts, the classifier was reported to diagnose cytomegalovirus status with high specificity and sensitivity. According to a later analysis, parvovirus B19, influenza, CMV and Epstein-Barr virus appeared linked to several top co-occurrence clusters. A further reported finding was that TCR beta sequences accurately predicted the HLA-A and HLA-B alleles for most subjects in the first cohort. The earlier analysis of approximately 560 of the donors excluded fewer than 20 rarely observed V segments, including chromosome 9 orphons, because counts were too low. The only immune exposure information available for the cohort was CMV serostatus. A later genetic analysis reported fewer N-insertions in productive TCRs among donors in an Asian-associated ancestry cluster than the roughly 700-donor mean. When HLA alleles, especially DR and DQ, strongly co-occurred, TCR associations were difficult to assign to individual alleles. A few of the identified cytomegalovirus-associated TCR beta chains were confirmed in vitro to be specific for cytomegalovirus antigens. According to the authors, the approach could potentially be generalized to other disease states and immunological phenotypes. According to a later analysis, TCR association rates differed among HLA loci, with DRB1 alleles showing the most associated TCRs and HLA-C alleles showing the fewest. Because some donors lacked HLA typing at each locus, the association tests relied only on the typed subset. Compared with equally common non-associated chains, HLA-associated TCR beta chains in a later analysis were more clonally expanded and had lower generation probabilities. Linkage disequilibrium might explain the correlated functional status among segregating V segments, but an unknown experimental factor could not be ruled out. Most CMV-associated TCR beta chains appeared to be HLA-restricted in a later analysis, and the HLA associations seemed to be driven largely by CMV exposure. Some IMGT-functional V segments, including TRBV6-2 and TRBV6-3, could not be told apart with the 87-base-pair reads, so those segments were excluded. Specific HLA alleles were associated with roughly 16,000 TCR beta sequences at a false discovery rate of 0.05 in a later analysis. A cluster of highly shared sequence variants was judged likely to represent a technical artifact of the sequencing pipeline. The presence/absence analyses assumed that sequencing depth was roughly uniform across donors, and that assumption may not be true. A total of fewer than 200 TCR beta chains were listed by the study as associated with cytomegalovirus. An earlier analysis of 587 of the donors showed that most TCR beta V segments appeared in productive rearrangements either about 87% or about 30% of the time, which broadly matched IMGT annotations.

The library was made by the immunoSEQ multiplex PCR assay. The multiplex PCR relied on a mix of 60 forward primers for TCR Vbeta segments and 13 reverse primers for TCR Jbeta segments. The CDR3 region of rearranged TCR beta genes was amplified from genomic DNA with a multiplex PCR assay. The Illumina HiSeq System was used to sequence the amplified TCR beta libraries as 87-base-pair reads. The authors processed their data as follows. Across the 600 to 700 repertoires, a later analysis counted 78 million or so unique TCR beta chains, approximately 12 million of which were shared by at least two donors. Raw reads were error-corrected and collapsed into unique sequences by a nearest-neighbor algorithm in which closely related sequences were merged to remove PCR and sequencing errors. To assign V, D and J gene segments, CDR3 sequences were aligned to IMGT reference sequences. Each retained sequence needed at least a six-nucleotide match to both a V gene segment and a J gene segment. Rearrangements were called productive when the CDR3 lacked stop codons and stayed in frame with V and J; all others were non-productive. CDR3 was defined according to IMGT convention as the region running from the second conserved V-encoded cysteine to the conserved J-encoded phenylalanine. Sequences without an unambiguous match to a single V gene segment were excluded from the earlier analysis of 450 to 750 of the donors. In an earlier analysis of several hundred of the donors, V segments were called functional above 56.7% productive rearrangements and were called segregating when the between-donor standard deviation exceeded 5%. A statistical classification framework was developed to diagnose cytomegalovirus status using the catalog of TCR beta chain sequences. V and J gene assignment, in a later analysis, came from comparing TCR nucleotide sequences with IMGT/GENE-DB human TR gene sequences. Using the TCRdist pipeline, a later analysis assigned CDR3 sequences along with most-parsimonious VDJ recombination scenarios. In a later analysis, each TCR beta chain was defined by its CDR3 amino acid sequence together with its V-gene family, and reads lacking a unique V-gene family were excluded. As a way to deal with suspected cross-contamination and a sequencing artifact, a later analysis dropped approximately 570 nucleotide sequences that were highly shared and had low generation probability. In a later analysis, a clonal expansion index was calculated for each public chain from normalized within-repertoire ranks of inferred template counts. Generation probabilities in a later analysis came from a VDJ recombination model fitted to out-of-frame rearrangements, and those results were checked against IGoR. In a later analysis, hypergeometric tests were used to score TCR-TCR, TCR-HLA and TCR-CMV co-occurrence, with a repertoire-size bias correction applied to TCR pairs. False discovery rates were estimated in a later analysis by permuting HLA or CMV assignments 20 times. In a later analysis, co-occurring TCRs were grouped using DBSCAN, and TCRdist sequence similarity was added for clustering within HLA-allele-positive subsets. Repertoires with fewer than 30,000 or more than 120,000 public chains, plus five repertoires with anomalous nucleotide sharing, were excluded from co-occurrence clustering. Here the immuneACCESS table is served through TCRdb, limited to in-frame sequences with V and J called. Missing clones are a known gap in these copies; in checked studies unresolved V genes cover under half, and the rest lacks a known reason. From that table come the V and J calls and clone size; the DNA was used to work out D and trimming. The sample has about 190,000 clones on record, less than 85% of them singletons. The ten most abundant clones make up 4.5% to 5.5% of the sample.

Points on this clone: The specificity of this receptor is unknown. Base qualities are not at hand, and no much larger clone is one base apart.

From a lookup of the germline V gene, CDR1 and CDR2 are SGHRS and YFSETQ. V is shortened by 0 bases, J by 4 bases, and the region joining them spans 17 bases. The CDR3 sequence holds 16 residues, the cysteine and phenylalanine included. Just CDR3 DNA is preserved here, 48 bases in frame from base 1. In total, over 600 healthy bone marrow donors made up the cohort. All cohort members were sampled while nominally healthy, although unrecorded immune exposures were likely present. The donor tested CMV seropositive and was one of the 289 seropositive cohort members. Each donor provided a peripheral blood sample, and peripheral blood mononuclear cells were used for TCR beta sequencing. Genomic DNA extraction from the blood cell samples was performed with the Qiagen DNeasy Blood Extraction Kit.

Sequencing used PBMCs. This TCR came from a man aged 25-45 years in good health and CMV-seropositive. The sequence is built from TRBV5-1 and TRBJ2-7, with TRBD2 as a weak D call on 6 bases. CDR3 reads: CASSLATSRSGYEQYF. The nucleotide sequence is TGCGCCAGCAGCTTGGCAACTAGCAGGTCAGGGTACGAGCAGTACTTC.